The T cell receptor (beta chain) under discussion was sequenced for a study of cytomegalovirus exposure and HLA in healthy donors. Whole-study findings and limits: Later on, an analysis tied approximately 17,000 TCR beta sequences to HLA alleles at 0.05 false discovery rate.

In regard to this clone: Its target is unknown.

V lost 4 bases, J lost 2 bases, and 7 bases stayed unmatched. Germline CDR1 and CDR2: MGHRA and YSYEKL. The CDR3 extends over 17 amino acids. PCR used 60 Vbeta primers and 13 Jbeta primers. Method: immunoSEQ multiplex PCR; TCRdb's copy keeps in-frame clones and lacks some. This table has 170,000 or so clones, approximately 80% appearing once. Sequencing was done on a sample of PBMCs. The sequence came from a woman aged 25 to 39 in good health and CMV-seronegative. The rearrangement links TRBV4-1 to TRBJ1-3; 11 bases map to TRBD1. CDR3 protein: CASSRGQGATAGNTIYF. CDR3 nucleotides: TGCGCCAGCAGCCGAGGACAGGGGGCTACAGCTGGAAACACCATATATTTT.